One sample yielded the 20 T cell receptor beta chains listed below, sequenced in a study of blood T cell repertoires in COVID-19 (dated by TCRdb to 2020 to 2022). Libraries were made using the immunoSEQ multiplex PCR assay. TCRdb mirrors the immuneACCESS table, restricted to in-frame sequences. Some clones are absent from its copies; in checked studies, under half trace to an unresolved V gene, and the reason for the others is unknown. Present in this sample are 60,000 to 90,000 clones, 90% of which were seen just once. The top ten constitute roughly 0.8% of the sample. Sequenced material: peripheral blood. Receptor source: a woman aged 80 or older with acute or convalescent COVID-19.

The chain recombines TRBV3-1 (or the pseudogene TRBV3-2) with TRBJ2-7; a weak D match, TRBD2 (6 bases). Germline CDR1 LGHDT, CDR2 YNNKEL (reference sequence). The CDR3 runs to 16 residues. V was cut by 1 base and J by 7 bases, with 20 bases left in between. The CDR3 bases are TGTGCCAGCAGCCAAGGCGGGGACCCCAAGCTGGGTGAGCAGTACTTC. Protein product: CASSQGGDPKLGEQYF.

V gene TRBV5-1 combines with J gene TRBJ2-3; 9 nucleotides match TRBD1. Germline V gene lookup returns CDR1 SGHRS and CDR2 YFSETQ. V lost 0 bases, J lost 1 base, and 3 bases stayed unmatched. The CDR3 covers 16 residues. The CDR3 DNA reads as TGCGCCAGCAGCTTGGCCGGGACAGGGCGCACAGATACGCAGTATTTT. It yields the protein CASSLAGTGRTDTQYF.

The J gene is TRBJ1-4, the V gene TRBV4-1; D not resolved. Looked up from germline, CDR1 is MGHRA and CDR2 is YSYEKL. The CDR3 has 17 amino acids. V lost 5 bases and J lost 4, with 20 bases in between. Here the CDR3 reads CASSTRHLYALNEKLFF. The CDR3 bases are TGCGCCAGCAGCACTCGACATCTATATGCCCTTAATGAAAAACTGTTTTTT.

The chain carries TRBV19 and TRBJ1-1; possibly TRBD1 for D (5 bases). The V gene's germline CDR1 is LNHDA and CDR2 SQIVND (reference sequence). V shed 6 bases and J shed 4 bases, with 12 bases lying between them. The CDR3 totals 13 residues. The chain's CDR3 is CASSIWGGTEAFF. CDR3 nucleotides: TGTGCCAGTAGCATCTGGGGGGGCACTGAAGCTTTCTTT.

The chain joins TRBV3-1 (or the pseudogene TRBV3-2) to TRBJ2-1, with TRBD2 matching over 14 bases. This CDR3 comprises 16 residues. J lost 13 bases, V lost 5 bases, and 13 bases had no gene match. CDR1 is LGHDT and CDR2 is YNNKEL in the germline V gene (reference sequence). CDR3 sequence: CASSVSPGLAGVPQFF. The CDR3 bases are TGTGCCAGCAGCGTTTCACCGGGACTAGCGGGGGTGCCCCAGTTCTTC.

Here the CDR3 DNA reads TGTGCCAGCAGCCCCCGGGGGGCCACTAATGAAAAACTGTTTTTT. It specifies CASSPRGATNEKLFF. The chain has TRBV9 and TRBJ1-4; D may be TRBD1 (6 bases). Per germline, CDR1 SGDLS and CDR2 YYNGEE. V lost 4 bases and J 2 bases, leaving 12 bases between the germline ends. The CDR3 loop spans 15 amino acids.

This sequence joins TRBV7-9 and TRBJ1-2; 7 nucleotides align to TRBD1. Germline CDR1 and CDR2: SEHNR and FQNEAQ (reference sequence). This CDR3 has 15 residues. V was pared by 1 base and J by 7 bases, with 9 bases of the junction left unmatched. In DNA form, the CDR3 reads TGTGCCAGCAGCTTAGATGGACAGGCACCCTTTGGCTACACCTTC. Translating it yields CASSLDGQAPFGYTF. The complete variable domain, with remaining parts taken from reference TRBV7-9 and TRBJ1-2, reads DTGVSQNPRHKITKRGQNVTFRCDPISEHNRLYWYRQTLGQGPEFLTYFQNEAQLEKSRLLSDRFSAERPKGSFSTLEIQRTEQGDSAMYLCASSLDGQAPFGYTFGSGTRLTVV.

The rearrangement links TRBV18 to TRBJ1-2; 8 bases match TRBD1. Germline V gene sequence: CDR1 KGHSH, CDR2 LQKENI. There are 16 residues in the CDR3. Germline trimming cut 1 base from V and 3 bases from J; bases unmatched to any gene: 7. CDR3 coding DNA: TGTGCCAGCTCACCACAAGAAACAGGGGGTGACTATGGCTACACCTTC. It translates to CASSPQETGGDYGYTF. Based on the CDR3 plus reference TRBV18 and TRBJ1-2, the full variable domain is NAGVMQNPRHLVRRRGQEARLRCSPMKGHSHVYWYRQLPEEGLKFMVYLQKENIIDESGMPKERFSAEFPKEGPSILRIQQVVRGDSAAYFCASSPQETGGDYGYTFGSGTRLTVV.

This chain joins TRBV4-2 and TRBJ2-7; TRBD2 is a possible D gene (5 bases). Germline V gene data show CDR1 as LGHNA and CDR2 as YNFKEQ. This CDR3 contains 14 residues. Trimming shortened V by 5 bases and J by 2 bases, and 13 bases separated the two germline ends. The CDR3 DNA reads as TGTGCCAGCAGCTACCACCGGGGTACCTACGAGCAGTACTTC. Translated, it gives CASSYHRGTYEQYF.

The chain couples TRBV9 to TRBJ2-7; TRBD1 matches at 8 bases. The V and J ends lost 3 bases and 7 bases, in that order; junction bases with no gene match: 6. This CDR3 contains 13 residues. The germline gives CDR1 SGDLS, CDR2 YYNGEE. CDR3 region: CASSAIHRGEQYF. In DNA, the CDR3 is TGTGCCAGCAGCGCAATTCACAGGGGGGAGCAGTACTTC.

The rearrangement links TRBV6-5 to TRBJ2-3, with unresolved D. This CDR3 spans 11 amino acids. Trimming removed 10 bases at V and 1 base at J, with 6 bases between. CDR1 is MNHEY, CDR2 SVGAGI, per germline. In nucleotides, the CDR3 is TGTGCCACGGAGCGCACAGATACGCAGTATTTT. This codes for CATERTDTQYF.

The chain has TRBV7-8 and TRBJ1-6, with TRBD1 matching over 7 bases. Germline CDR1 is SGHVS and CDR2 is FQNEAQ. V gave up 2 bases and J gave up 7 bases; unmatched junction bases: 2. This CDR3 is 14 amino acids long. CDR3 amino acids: CASSLPGGNSPLHF. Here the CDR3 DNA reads TGTGCCAGCAGCTTACCAGGGGGAAATTCACCCCTCCACTTT.

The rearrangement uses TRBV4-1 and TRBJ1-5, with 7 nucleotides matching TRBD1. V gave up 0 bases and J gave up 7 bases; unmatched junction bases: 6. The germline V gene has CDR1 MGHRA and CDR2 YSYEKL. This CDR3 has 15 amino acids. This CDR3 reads CASSQDNRGVQPQHF. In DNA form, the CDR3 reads TGCGCCAGCAGCCAAGATAACAGGGGAGTACAGCCCCAGCATTTT.

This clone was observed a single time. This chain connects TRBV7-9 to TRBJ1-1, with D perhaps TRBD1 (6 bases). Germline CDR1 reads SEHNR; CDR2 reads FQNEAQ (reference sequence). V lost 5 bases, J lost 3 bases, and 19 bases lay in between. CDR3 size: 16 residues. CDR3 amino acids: CASSHPVFTGYTEAFF. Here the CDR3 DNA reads TGTGCCAGCAGCCACCCCGTCTTTACAGGGTACACTGAAGCTTTCTTT. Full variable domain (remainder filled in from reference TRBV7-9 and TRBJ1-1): DTGVSQNPRHKITKRGQNVTFRCDPISEHNRLYWYRQTLGQGPEFLTYFQNEAQLEKSRLLSDRFSAERPKGSFSTLEIQRTEQGDSAMYLCASSHPVFTGYTEAFFGQGTRLTVV.

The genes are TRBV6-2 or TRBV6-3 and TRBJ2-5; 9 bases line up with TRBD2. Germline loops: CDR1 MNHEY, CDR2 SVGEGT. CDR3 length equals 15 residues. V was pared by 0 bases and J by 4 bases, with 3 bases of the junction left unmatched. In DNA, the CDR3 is TGTGCCAGCAGTTACTCGGCGGGGGGGCCAGAGACCCAGTACTTC. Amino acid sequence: CASSYSAGGPETQYF.

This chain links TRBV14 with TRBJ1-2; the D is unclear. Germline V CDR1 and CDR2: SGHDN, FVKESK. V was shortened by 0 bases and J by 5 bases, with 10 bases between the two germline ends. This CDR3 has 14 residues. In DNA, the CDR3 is TGTGCCAGCAGCCAAGACGGTCGGTATTATGGCTACACCTTC. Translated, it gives CASSQDGRYYGYTF.

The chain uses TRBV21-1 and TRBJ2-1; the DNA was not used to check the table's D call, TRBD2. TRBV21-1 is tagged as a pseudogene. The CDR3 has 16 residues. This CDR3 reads CASSKKGTSGRAEQFF. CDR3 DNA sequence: TGTGCCAGCAGCAAGAAAGGGACTAGCGGGAGGGCCGAGCAGTTCTTC.

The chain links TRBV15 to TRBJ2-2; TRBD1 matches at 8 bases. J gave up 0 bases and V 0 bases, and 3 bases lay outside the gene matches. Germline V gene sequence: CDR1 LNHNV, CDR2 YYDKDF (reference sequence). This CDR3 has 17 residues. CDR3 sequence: CATSRDRGQANTGELFF. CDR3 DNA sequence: TGTGCCACCAGCAGAGATCGGGGACAGGCGAACACCGGGGAGCTGTTTTTT.

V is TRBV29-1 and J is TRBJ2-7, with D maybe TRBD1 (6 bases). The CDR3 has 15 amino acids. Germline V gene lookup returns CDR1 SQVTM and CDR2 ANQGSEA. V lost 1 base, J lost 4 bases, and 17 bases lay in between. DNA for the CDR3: TGCAGCGTTGAAGCCCCAGGGGCTCCAGGGTACGAGCAGTACTTC. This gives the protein CSVEAPGAPGYEQYF.

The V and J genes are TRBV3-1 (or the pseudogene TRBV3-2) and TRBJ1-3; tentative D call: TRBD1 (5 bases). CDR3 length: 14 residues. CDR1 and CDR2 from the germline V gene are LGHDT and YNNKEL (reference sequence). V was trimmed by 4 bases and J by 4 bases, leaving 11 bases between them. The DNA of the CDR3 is TGTGCCAGCAGCCCGACGTACAGGGGAAACACCATATATTTT. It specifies CASSPTYRGNTIYF.